The 22 T cell receptor beta chains below come from one sample, sequenced in a study of beta chain features in type 1 diabetes. Reverse transcribing all isolated RNA meant expressed TCRB transcripts were sequenced. The data were produced by immunoSEQ multiplex PCR, yet TCRdb's version contains in-frame clones alone and is incomplete. The table includes about 650,000 clones, around an eighth detected once. Antigen specificity for these receptors is unknown. Study-level results: People with Type 1 diabetes carried modestly yet significantly shorter TCRB CDR3s in all four CD4+ subsets.

Specimen: naive CD4+ T cells from blood. The receptors originated from a young man with type 1 diabetes.

In this sample, this clone turned up a few times. Additional DNA sequences in this sample encode the identical CDR3. The chain employs TRBV5-4 and TRBJ2-5; D remains ambiguous. The V and J ends lost 5 bases and 2 bases respectively, with 7 bases between them. Germline V gene lookup returns CDR1 SGHNT and CDR2 YYREEE (reference sequence). The CDR3 runs 12 residues. For the CDR3, the DNA is TGTGCCAGCAGTTTAAGTCAAGAGACCCAGTACTTC. Its protein product is CASSLSQETQYF.

The chain combines TRBV18 with TRBJ1-2; 7 positions match TRBD1. Germline values: CDR1 KGHSH, CDR2 LQKENI. V lost 3 bases to trimming and J lost 6 bases; unmatched junction nucleotides: 19. This CDR3 is 18 amino acids long. CDR3 loop: CASSPQDWASGTVDGYTF. CDR3 bases: TGTGCCAGCTCACCCCAGGATTGGGCTTCCGGGACAGTCGATGGCTACACCTTC. The complete variable domain, with remaining parts taken from reference TRBV18 and TRBJ1-2, reads NAGVMQNPRHLVRRRGQEARLRCSPMKGHSHVYWYRQLPEEGLKFMVYLQKENIIDESGMPKERFSAEFPKEGPSILRIQQVVRGDSAAYFCASSPQDWASGTVDGYTFGSGTRLTVV.

The V call is TRBV7-2, the J call TRBJ1-5, with 11 nucleotides matching TRBD1. CDR1 is SGHTA and CDR2 is FQGNSA in the germline V gene. V was pared by 4 bases and J by 1 base, with 3 bases of the junction left unmatched. This CDR3 is built from 16 residues. This CDR3 is CASSSGDRGSNQPQHF. Written as DNA, the CDR3 is TGTGCCAGCAGCTCCGGGGACAGGGGGAGCAATCAGCCCCAGCATTTT.

The CDR3 loop reads CSVGLDSLGTEAFF. The CDR3 DNA follows: TGCAGCGTTGGTCTGGACAGCCTGGGGACTGAAGCTTTCTTT. V usage is TRBV29-1 and J usage is TRBJ1-1; tentative D call: TRBD1 (6 bases). Trimming stripped 4 bases from V and 5 bases from J, with 17 bases between. Germline lookup yields CDR1 SQVTM and CDR2 ANQGSEA. The CDR3 runs 14 residues.

This rearrangement joins TRBV7-3 to TRBJ2-5, with D perhaps matching TRBD2 (5 bases). The V and J ends lost 5 bases and 4 bases respectively, with 11 bases between them. Per the germline V gene, CDR1 is SGHTA and CDR2 is FQGTGA. The CDR3 has 13 amino acids. The CDR3 loop is CASSLAGGETQYF. CDR3 DNA: TGTGCCAGCAGCCTAGCCGGTGGAGAGACCCAGTACTTC. Combining the CDR3 with reference TRBV7-3 and TRBJ2-5 gives the whole variable domain GAGVSQTPSNKVTEKGKYVELRCDPISGHTALYWYRQSLGQGPEFLIYFQGTGAADDSGLPNDRFFAVRPEGSVSTLKIQRTERGDSAVYLCASSLAGGETQYFGPGTRLLVL.

V gene TRBV29-1 combines with J gene TRBJ1-5; D might be TRBD1 (5 bases). Germline V lookup: CDR1 SQVTM, CDR2 ANQGSEA. The V gene lost 6 bases and the J gene lost 4 bases, with 13 bases spanning the gap. CDR3 length: 13 residues. In nucleotides, the CDR3 is TGCAGCGTCTCCGGACAAACTAATCAGCCCCAGCATTTT. This translates into CSVSGQTNQPQHF.

This clone was picked up a small number of times. The genes are TRBV5-1 and TRBJ2-3; 7 positions agree with TRBD1. Germline assignment: CDR1 SGHRS and CDR2 YFSETQ. There are 14 residues in the CDR3. Trimming removed 4 bases from V and 4 bases from J; junction bases left unmatched: 6. In DNA form, the CDR3 reads TGCGCCAGCAGCGTTACAGGGGACGCAGATACGCAGTATTTT. Translation: CASSVTGDADTQYF.

The sample holds a few counts of this clone. As DNA, the CDR3 is TGTGCCAGCAGCTTACATGAGGGGTCCGAGCAGTACTTC. It yields the protein CASSLHEGSEQYF. This chain uses TRBV7-6 with TRBJ2-7; TRBD1 or TRBD2 may be the D gene (5 bases each). CDR3 length: 13 amino acids. The V gene's germline CDR1 is SGHVS and CDR2 FNYEAQ. Trimming removed 2 bases at V and 6 bases at J, with 11 bases between.

This clone was picked up a small number of times. The sample contains more than one DNA sequence encoding this CDR3. The genes are TRBV2 and TRBJ1-5, with 9 bases identical to TRBD1. The CDR3 consists of 14 residues. V was pared by 4 bases and J by 3 bases, with 1 base of the junction left unmatched. The V gene's germline CDR1 is SNHLY and CDR2 FYNNEI. The CDR3 region has the DNA TGTGCCAGCAGTGGGACAGGGGCCAATCAGCCCCAGCATTTT. This sequence encodes CASSGTGANQPQHF.

This clone has just a few counts. This chain links TRBV18 with TRBJ1-1; 11 bases are a match to TRBD1. Germline V gene lookup returns CDR1 KGHSH and CDR2 LQKENI. V trimming: 5 bases; J trimming: 9 bases; junction bases outside the gene matches: 11. The CDR3 is 15 residues long. The CDR3 region has the DNA TGTGCCAGCTCAGCGACCGGGACAGGGGGTCTTCAAGCTTTCTTT. Translating gives CASSATGTGGLQAFF. The variable domain in full, with the rest retrieved from reference TRBV18 and TRBJ1-1, is NAGVMQNPRHLVRRRGQEARLRCSPMKGHSHVYWYRQLPEEGLKFMVYLQKENIIDESGMPKERFSAEFPKEGPSILRIQQVVRGDSAAYFCASSATGTGGLQAFFGQGTRLTVV.

This clone was counted only a few times. The chain is built from TRBV5-6 and TRBJ1-2; 8 bases align to TRBD1. J was trimmed by 5 bases and V by 6 bases; bases with no gene match: 6. Germline loops: CDR1 SGHDT, CDR2 YYEEEE. The CDR3 is 13 residues long. CDR3 sequence (DNA): TGTGCCAGCAACGGACAGGGCCTATATGGCTACACCTTC. Residues: CASNGQGLYGYTF.

In this sample, this clone turned up a few times. The chain employs TRBV30 and TRBJ1-3; 7 bases agree with TRBD1. V dropped 6 bases and J dropped 4; count of bases not matched to a gene: 6. The length of the CDR3 is 13 residues. Germline V gene data show CDR1 as GTSNPN and CDR2 as SVGIG (reference sequence). The CDR3 DNA reads TGTGCCTGTTCCCAGGGGGAAGGAAACACCATATATTTT. Translating gives CACSQGEGNTIYF. Full variable domain (missing parts from reference TRBV30 and TRBJ1-3): SQTIHQWPATLVQPVGSPLSLECTVEGTSNPNLYWYRQAAGRGLQLLFYSVGIGQISSEVPQNLSASRPQDRQFILSSKKLLLSDSGFYLCACSQGEGNTIYFGEGSWLTVV.

The gene calls are TRBV4-3 and TRBJ1-2, with D possibly TRBD1 on 6 matching bases. The V and J ends lost 4 bases and 4 bases respectively, with 13 bases between them. The germline CDR1 and CDR2 sequences are LGHNA and YSLEER. CDR3 length: 14 amino acids. As DNA, the CDR3 is TGCGCCAGCAGCCCCCTGGACAGTCGCTATGGCTACACCTTC. This encodes CASSPLDSRYGYTF.

This clone has only a few counts. This rearrangement joins TRBV10-3 to TRBJ2-1; 7 bases are shared with TRBD1. Germline-derived CDR1 and CDR2 are ENHRY and SYGVKD. V shed 3 bases, J shed 7 bases, and the junction held 3 bases outside the gene matches. This CDR3 contains 13 residues. The CDR3 sequence is CAISEQGTNEQFF. The CDR3 DNA reads as TGTGCCATCAGTGAACAGGGGACGAATGAGCAGTTCTTC.

With regard to this clone: In the same sample, other DNA sequences code for this CDR3. This rearrangement joins TRBV29-1 to TRBJ2-7, with D possibly being TRBD2 (5 bases). Per the germline V gene, CDR1 is SQVTM and CDR2 is ANQGSEA. This CDR3 comprises 12 residues. V was pared by 4 bases and J by 3 bases, with 10 bases between. In DNA form, the CDR3 reads TGCAGCGTTGCCGGGAACAGCTACGAGCAGTACTTC. The encoded protein is CSVAGNSYEQYF.

This clone was found many times. This chain's CDR3 is CAISETVETQYF. CDR3 DNA sequence: TGTGCCATCAGTGAAACAGTAGAGACCCAGTACTTC. V is TRBV10-3 and J is TRBJ2-5; the D is unclear. The CDR3 length is 12 residues. Trimming removed 3 bases from V and 4 bases from J, with 6 bases in between. CDR1 ENHRY and CDR2 SYGVKD come from the germline V gene.

This clone turned up a few times. The chain has TRBV29-1 and TRBJ2-5; TRBD2 is a possible D gene (7 bases). Between the trimmed V and J ends, which lost 4 bases and 11 bases, there was a span of 20 bases. Germline CDR1 and CDR2: SQVTM and ANQGSEA. This CDR3 has 13 residues. The CDR3 nucleotides are TGCAGCGTTGCTTCGGGGGCCCGGCGGGAGCAGTACTTC. It yields the protein CSVASGARREQYF.

The chain joins TRBV15 to TRBJ2-2; D is uncertain. The CDR3 covers 16 residues. V lost 0 bases to trimming and J lost 1 base, with 9 bases between them. Germline CDR1 LNHNV, CDR2 YYDKDF (reference sequence). The CDR3 is CATSRETARNTGELFF. CDR3 nucleotides: TGTGCCACCAGCAGAGAAACAGCCAGGAACACCGGGGAGCTGTTTTTT.

V is TRBV30 and J is TRBJ2-4; 9 bases fit TRBD1. Trimming removed 5 bases from V and 7 bases from J; junction bases left unmatched: 9. This CDR3 is built from 14 residues. Germline V gives CDR1 GTSNPN, CDR2 SVGIG (reference sequence). The CDR3 sequence is CAWGFTGGNNIQYF. In nucleotides, the CDR3 is TGTGCCTGGGGCTTTACAGGGGGCAACAACATTCAGTACTTC.

The J gene is TRBJ2-4, the V gene TRBV13; D not resolved. The CDR3 covers 15 residues. V was shortened by 5 bases and J by 2 bases, with 13 bases between the two germline ends. Germline CDR1 is PRHDT and CDR2 is FYEKMQ (reference sequence). The CDR3: CASSRVSYTKNIQYF. CDR3 bases: TGTGCCAGCAGCAGGGTCAGTTACACCAAAAACATTCAGTACTTC.

The chain employs TRBV5-1 and TRBJ1-5; perhaps TRBD1 as D (6 bases). Per the germline V gene, CDR1 is SGHRS and CDR2 is YFSETQ. Trimming removed 0 bases at V and 5 bases at J, with 18 bases between. The CDR3 is made up of 17 amino acids. Here the CDR3 DNA reads TGCGCCAGCAGCTTGGCCCCGACAGGTCAAGGGGATCAGCCCCAGCATTTT. Translation: CASSLAPTGQGDQPQHF.

The chain recombines TRBV7-9 with TRBJ2-6, with unresolved D. Trimming pared 4 bases from V and 2 bases from J, leaving 3 bases between. The CDR3 sequence is 13 residues long. The germline gives CDR1 SEHNR, CDR2 FQNEAQ (reference sequence). The CDR3 protein is CASSSTGANVLTF. The DNA of the CDR3 is TGTGCCAGCAGCTCGACTGGGGCCAACGTCCTGACTTTC.